This T cell receptor (beta chain) was found in a study of cytomegalovirus exposure and HLA in healthy donors. Study outcomes and limitations: In a later analysis, CMV-associated beta chains were mostly HLA-associated, it appeared. In an earlier analysis, productive rearrangement rates for most beta V segments clustered near 87% or 30%.

Regarding this clone: What it recognizes is unknown.

Germline V CDR1 and CDR2: SNHLY, FYNNEI. The CDR3 covers 15 residues. V lost 5 bases and J lost 14, with 26 bases in between. The PCR made use of 60 Vbeta and 13 Jbeta primers. Method: immunoSEQ multiplex PCR; TCRdb's copy keeps in-frame clones and lacks some. The sample contains 150,000 to 200,000 clones, approximately 90% of which appear only once. The sequence derives from a boy younger than 10 in good health and CMV-seronegative. V usage is TRBV2 and J usage is TRBJ2-3; D is possibly TRBD1 (6 bases). Specimen: PBMCs. For the CDR3, the DNA is TGTGCCAGCAGTTTAAACAGGGTGCTCAGCGACTTCGTGTATTTT. Encoded protein: CASSLNRVLSDFVYF.